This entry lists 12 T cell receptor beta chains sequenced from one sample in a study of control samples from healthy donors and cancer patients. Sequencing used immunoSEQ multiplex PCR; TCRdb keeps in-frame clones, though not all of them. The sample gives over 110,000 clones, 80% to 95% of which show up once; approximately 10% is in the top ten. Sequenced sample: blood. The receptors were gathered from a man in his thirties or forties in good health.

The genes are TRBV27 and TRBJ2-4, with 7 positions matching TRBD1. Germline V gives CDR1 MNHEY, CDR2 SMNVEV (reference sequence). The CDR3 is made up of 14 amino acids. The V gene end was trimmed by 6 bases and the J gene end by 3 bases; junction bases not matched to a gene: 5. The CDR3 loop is CASSTRDSKNIQYF. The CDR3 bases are TGTGCCAGCAGCACCCGGGACAGCAAAAACATTCAGTACTTC.

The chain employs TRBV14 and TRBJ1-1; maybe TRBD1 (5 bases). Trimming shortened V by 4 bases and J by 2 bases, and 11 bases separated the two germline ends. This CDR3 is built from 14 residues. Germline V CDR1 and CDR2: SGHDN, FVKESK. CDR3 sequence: CASSPRDYNTEAFF. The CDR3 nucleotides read TGTGCCAGCAGCCCCCGGGACTATAACACTGAAGCTTTCTTT.

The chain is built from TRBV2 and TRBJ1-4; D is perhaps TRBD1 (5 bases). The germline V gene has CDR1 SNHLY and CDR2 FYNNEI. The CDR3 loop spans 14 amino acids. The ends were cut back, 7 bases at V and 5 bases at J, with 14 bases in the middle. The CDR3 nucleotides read TGTGCCAGCAAGGCGGGACGGCAAAATGAAAAACTGTTTTTT. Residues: CASKAGRQNEKLFF. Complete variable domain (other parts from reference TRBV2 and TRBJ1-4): EPEVTQTPSHQVTQMGQEVILRCVPISNHLYFYWYRQILGQKVEFLVSFYNNEISEKSEIFDDQFSVERPDGSNFTLKIRSTKLEDSAMYFCASKAGRQNEKLFFGSGTQLSVL.

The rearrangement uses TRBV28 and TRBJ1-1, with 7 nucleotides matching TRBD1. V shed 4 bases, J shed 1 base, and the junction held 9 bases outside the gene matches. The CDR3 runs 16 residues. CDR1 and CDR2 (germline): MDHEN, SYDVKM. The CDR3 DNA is TGTGCCAGCAGTTCATTTGTGGACAGGCCGAACACTGAAGCTTTCTTT. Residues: CASSSFVDRPNTEAFF.

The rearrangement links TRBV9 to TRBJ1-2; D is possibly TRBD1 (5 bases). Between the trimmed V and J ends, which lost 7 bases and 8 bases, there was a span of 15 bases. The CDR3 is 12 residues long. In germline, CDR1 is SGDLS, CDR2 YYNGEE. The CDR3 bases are TGTGCCAGCGGGGGACTTTCCTTCGGCTACACCTTC. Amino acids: CASGGLSFGYTF.

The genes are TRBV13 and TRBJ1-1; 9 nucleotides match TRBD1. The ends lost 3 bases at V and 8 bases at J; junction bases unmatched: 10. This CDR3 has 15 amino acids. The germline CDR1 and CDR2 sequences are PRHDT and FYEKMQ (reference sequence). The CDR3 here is CASSFEGTGNIEAFF. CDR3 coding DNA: TGTGCCAGCAGCTTTGAGGGGACAGGGAACATCGAAGCTTTCTTT.

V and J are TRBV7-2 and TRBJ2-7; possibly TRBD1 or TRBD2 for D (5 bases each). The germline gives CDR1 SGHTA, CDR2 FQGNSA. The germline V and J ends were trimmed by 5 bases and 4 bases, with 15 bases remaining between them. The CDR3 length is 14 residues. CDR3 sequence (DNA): TGTGCCAGCAGCAGGGACCGGCTGGATTACGAGCAGTACTTC. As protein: CASSRDRLDYEQYF.

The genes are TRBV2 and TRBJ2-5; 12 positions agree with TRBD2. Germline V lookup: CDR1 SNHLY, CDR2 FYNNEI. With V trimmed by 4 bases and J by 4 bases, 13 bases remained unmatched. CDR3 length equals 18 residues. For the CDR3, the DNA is TGTGCCAGCAGTGCGTTGTCTAGCGGGAGGGCGTCAGCAGAGACCCAGTACTTC. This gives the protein CASSALSSGRASAETQYF.

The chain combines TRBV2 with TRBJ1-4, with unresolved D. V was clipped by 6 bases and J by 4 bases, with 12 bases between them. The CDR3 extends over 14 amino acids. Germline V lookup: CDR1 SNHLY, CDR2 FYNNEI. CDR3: CASSEQRINEKLFF. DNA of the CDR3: TGTGCCAGCAGCGAACAGAGGATTAATGAAAAACTGTTTTTT.

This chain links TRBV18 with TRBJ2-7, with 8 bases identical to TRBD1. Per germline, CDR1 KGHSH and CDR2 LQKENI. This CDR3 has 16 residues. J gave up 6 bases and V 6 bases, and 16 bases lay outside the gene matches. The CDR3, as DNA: TGTGCCAGCTCCCCCCAGGGGGCTCTGGGGGATTCCGAGCAGTACTTC. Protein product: CASSPQGALGDSEQYF.

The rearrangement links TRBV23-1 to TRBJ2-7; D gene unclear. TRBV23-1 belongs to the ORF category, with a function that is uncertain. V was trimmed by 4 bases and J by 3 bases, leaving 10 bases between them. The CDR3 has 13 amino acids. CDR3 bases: TGCGCCAGCAGTCCATACACTTTCTACGAGCAGTACTTC. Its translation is CASSPYTFYEQYF.

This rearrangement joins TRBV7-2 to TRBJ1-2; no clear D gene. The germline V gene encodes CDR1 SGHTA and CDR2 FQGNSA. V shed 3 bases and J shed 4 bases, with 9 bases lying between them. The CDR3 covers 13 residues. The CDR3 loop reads CASSFGAVYGYTF. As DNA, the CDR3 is TGTGCCAGCAGCTTTGGAGCAGTCTATGGCTACACCTTC.